This T cell receptor (beta chain) comes out of a study of blood T cells in healthy people across ages (dated by TCRdb to between 2015 and 2017). For the study in its entirety: Template switching captured roughly one uniquely barcoded TCR beta cDNA molecule per two T cells in model experiments. The study measured age-related changes in TCR beta repertoire diversity using deep sequencing normalized with unique cDNA molecular identifiers. The donors were split into four age groups: young (average about 15 years), middle-aged (39), aged (62) and long-lived (roughly 77). Using the same blood draw, the study looked at two additional independent replicas of 1 million unique cDNA reads for two donors, one aged 18 to 29 and the other aged 80 or older. Study-wide conclusions, independent of this receptor: A strong correlation was found between observed TCR beta diversity and the percentage of naive T cells measured by flow cytometry. Compared with the aged group, the long-lived group had more naive CD4+ T cells, fewer expanded clones and increased TCR diversity, a pattern suggesting age selection. Because the CMV infection status of the donors was unknown, age-related changes in expanded clonotypes may potentially have been confounded. Estimates of total diversity based on one million sequenced T cells were considered lower bounds and underestimates. Since profiling was done on bulk unsorted PBMCs, naive and antigen-experienced compartments could not be conclusively compared. Observed TCR beta diversity per million T cells fell roughly linearly with age, and a significant reduction was already apparent by age about 36.

The 40 or so donors, aged roughly 6 to 100 years, were systemically healthy Caucasian individuals from Russia. Approximately 9.3 milliliters of peripheral blood were collected from each donor into EDTA-treated Vacutainer tubes. PBMCs were isolated by Ficoll-Paque density-gradient centrifugation, with at least 7 million obtained per sample. Total RNA, at least 6 micrograms per sample, was extracted from PBMCs with Trizol reagent. The percentages of naive CD45RAhigh/CD27high T cells were determined by flow cytometry on a PBMC aliquot from every donor. V is cut back by 3 bases and J by 7 bases, with 10 bases in the junction unmatched. Including cysteine and phenylalanine, the CDR3 has 16 amino acids. The CDR3 DNA has 48 bases and is translated from base 1. Taken from the germline V gene, the CDR1 and CDR2 loops are MDHEN and SYDVKM. This clonotype was detected only a few times. Its target antigen remains unknown. No base quality values were provided; no much bigger clone lies one nucleotide off.

The library was generated by 5' RACE. Sequenced using an Illumina HiSeq 2500. The second PCR ran for about 6 to 11 cycles and used a J-beta primer mix along with a sample-barcoded 5' primer. A template-switch 5' adaptor carrying 12 random nucleotides introduced a unique molecular identifier onto each TCR beta cDNA molecule. Each sample yielded at least 2.5 million CDR3-containing paired-end reads. First-strand cDNA synthesis was performed from all RNA using the Mint cDNA synthesis kit, with priming by a TRBC-specific oligonucleotide. Following uracil-DNA glycosylase treatment, all cDNA underwent a first 18-cycle PCR with the universal primers M1SS and BC2_uni_R. From the authors' description of their analysis: For normalization, 1 million high-quality reads, each with a distinct molecular identifier, were randomly selected from each sample. Reads sharing molecular identifiers were discarded rather than binned into consensus sequences. MiTCR, run with a Q25 quality threshold and the strictest error-elimination algorithm, handled CDR3 identification, clonotype clustering and error correction. Lower-bound total TCR beta diversity was estimated with a nonparametric unseen species model using Euler transformation. TCRdb reworked the public reads: Q25 trimming with fastp, MiXCR clone assembly, productive beta chains retained. Every entry covers one CDR3 protein and lists the most common genes and DNA from its rows. The V and J calls come from TCRdb's annotation, not from the publication. The sample table contains 800,000 to 1,300,000 distinct CDR3 sequences; only one count was recorded for around 25% of them. Clones ranked in the top ten supply 0.75% of the sample.

The same sample was also studied in work on T cells of mothers and their children. As the second publication notes: Donors were nine systemically healthy Caucasian individuals: three mothers and their six children. cDNA synthesis consumed the entire amount of extracted RNA, loaded at approximately 1.6 ug RNA in each 15 ul reaction. In the second PCR, sample barcodes and 2-4 random nucleotides were introduced via the M1S primer. Over 10 million TCR beta CDR3 reads came from each mother, compared with around 3 million reads from each child. Thymic selection similarly shapes TCR recombination output in related and unrelated pairs, with minor effect from inherited differences. Normalized repertoire overlap was always found to be slightly, but never significantly, higher in related mother-child pairs than in unrelated mother-child pairs. With a sensitivity of approximately 100 clones per million clonotypes, no persistent microchimeric T cell clones were detected. Deep NGS was used in the study to compare the TCR beta repertoires of mothers and children and to look for features that separate related mother-child pairs from unrelated individuals. On average, the children were approximately 11 +/- 4 years old, while the mothers were approximately 40 +/- 4 years old. Libraries were sequenced on Illumina HiSeq 2000 with 100+100 nt paired-end reads after adapter ligation with NEBNext reagents. Mother and child libraries were prepared a month apart and sequenced in separate runs to prevent cross-contamination. For each donor, between roughly 500,000 and 2,300,000 distinct TCR beta clonotypes were identified. Naive TCR beta clonotypes were estimated from low-frequency clonotypes matched to each donor's FACS-determined naive share, without sorting.

The TCR comes from a girl aged 2-10 years in good health. This receptor chain uses TRBV28 and TRBJ2-2; the central 8 bases match TRBD1. The specimen sequenced was blood. The nucleotides are TGTGCCAGCAGTTTTATCCCTCAGGGGGCCGGCGGGGAGCTGTTTTTT. Its translation is CASSFIPQGAGGELFF.